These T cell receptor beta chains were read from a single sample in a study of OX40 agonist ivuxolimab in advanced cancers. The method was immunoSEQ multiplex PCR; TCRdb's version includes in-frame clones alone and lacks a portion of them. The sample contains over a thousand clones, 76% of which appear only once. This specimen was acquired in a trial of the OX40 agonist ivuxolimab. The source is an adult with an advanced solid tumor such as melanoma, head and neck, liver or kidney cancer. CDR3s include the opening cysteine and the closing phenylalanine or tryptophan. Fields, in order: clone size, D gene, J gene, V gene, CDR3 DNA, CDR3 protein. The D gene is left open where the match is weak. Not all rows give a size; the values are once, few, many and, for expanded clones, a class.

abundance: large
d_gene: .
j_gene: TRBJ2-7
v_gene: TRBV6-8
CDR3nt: TGTGCCAGCAGTTCTAGTATCACCTACGAGCAGTACTTC
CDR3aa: CASSSSITYEQYF

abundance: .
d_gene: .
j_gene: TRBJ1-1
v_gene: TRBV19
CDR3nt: TGTGCCAGTAGTATAGGTGCAGGGTGGGGCACTGAAGCTTTCTTT
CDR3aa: CASSIGAGWGTEAFF

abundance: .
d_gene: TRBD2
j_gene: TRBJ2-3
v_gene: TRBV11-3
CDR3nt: TGTGCCAGCAGCCCGGGACTAGCGCCCTACACAGATACGCAGTATTTT
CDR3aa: CASSPGLAPYTDTQYF

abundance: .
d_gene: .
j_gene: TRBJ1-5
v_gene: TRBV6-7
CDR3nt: TGTGCCAGCAGTGACAGCCAAGGGCAGCCCCAGCATTTT
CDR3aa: CASSDSQGQPQHF

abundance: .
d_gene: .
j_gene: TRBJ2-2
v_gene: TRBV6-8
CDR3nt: TGTGCCAGCAGTGACCAGGCTGCCACGAACACCGGGGAGCTGTTTTTT
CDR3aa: CASSDQAATNTGELFF

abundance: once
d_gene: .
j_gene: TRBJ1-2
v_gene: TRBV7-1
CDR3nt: TGTGCCAGCAGCTTAGCAGGGGCCTTGGGCTACACCTTC
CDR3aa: CASSLAGALGYTF

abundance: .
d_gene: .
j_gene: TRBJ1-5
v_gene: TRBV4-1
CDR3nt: TGCGCCAGCAGCCAAGATCAACCGCGGGGGAATAGCAATCAGCCCCAGCATTTT
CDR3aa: CASSQDQPRGNSNQPQHF

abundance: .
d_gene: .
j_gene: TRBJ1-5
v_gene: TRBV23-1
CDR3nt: TGCGCCAGCAGCTTGGGGGACATATATGAGAATCAGCCCCAGCATTTT
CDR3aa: CASSLGDIYENQPQHF

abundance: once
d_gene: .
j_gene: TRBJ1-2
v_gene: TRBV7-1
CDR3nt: TGTGCCAGCAGTGGGGACACCTACTATGGCTACACCTTC
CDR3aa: CASSGDTYYGYTF

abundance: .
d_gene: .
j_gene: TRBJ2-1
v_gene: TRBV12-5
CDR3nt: TGTGCCAGCATCCTTGACCGAAACAATGAGCAGTTCTTC
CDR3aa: CASILDRNNEQFF

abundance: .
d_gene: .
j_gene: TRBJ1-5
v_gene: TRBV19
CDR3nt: TGTGCCAGTAGTGCTCGTACAGGGTGGAGTGGCAATCAGCCCCAGCATTTT
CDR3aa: CASSARTGWSGNQPQHF

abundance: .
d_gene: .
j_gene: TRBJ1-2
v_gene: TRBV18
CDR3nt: TGTGCCAGCTCTCTAGGCAATCAGGACTACACCTTC
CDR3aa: CASSLGNQDYTF

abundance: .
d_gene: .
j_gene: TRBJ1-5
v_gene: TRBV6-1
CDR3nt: TGTGCCAGCAGTGAAGAAGGCAGGGAAAGGTATCAGCCCCAGCATTTT
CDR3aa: CASSEEGRERYQPQHF

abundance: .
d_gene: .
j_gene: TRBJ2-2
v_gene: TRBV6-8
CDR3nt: TGTGCCAGCAGTTACTCCTCGGGCAGCGGGGAGCTGTTTTTT
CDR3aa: CASSYSSGSGELFF

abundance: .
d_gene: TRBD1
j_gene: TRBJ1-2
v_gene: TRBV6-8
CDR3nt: TGTGCCAGCAGTTACTCGATAATTGGACAGGGGGGATATGGCTACACCTTC
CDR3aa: CASSYSIIGQGGYGYTF

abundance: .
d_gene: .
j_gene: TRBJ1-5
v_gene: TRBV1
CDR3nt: TGCGCCAGCAGCCAAGATTTGGAACAGCCCCAGCATTTT
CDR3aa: CASSQDLEQPQHF

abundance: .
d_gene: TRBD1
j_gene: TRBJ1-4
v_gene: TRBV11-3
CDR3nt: TGTGCCAGCAGCTTGACAGGGTCTTGGTCAACTAATGAAAAACTGTTTTTT
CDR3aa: CASSLTGSWSTNEKLFF

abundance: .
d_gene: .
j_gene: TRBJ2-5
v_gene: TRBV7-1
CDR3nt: TGTGCCAGCAGCCTGGAGAACCAAGAGACCCAGTACTTC
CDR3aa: CASSLENQETQYF

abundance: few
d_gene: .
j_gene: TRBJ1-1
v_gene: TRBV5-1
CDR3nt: TGCGCCAGCAGCTTTGACAGAATGAACACTGAAGCTTTCTTT
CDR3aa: CASSFDRMNTEAFF

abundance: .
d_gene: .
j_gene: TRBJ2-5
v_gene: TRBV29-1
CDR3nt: TGCAGCGCGAGGGTGCAGCAAGAGACCCAGTACTTC
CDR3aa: CSARVQQETQYF

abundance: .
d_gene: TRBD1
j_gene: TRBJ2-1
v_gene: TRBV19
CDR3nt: TGTGCCAGTAGTAGGGGACAGGGGGCGTACAATGAGCAGTTCTTC
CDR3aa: CASSRGQGAYNEQFF

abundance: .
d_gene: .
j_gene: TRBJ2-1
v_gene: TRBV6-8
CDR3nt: TGTGCCAGCAGCGATGACCCCCGCAATGAGCAGTTCTTC
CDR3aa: CASSDDPRNEQFF

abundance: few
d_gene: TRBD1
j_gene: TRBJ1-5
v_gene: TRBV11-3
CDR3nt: TGTGCCAGCAGCTCGACAGGGGGCGGGGGGCAGCCCCAGCATTTT
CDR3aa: CASSSTGGGGQPQHF

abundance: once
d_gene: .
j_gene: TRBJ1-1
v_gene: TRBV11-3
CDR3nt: TGTGCCAGCAGCTTGGAGGGGCCGCGGGCTGAAGCTTTCTTT
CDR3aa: CASSLEGPRAEAFF

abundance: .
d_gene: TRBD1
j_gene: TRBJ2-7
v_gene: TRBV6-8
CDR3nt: TGTGCCAGCAGGTCCGGGACAGGGCTGCACGAGCAGTACTTC
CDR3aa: CASRSGTGLHEQYF

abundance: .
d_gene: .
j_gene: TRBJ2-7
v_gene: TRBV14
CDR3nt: TGTGCCAGCAGCCCCCAATCCTCGGCGGGTCACGAGCAGTACTTC
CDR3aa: CASSPQSSAGHEQYF

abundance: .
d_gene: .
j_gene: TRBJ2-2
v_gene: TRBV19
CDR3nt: TGTGCCAGTACCCCGGACGGAGCGAACACCGGGGAGCTGTTTTTT
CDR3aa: CASTPDGANTGELFF

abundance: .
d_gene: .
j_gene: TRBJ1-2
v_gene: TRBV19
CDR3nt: TGTGCCAGTAGTCTTCAAACGGCCCGAGAGGGCTACACCTTC
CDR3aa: CASSLQTAREGYTF

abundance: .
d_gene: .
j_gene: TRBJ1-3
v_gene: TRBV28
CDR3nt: TGTGCCAGTAGAGGAGGGGGATGGAGCTCTGGAAACACCATATATTTT
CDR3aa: CASRGGGWSSGNTIYF

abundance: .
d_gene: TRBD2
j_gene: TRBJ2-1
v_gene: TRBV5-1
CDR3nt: TGCGCCAGCAGCTTGGAGGCGGGAGGATACAATGAGCAGTTCTTC
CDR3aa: CASSLEAGGYNEQFF

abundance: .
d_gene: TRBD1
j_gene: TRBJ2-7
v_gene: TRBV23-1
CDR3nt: TGCGCCAGCAGCTTCGGACAGGGGGATCACGAGCAGTACTTC
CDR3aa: CASSFGQGDHEQYF

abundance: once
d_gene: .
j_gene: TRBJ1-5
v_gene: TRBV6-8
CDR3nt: TGTGCCAGCAGTGATATTTGGGGGGTCAATCAGCCCCAGCATTTT
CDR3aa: CASSDIWGVNQPQHF

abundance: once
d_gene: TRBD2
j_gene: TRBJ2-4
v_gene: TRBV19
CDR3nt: TGTGCCAGTAGTGGATCGGGAGGGCCGAGAAACATTCAGTACTTC
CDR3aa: CASSGSGGPRNIQYF

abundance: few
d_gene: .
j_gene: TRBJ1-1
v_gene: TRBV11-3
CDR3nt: TGTGCCAGCAGCCCTAGGGCTCTAGACACTGAAGCTTTCTTT
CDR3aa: CASSPRALDTEAFF

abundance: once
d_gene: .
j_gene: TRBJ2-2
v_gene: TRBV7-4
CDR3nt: TGTGCCAGCACCCCCCCAGCCAAAACCGGGGAGCTGTTTTTT
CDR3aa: CASTPPAKTGELFF

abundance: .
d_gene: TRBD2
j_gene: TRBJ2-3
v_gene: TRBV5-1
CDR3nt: TGCGCCAGCAGCGACAACCCTAGCGGTTCCACAGATACGCAGTATTTT
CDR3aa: CASSDNPSGSTDTQYF

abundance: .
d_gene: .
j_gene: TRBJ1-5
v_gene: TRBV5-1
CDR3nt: TGCGCCAGCAGCTTGGCTGAGGGCAATCAGCCCCAGCATTTT
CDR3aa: CASSLAEGNQPQHF

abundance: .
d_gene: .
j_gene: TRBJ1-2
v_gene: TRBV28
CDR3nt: TGTGCCAGCAGTTTGATTGCCTATGGCTACACCTTC
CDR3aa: CASSLIAYGYTF

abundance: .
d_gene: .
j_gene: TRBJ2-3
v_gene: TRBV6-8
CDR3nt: TGTGCCAGCAGCCCTTCGCCCCCGCTGTTCGGGGGAACAGCCGAAATCCAGTATTTT
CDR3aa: CASSPSPPLFGGTAEIQYF

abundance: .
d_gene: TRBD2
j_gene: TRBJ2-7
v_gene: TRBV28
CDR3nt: TGTGCCAGCAGTTCGCCCCATGGACTAGCGATCAAACTCTACGAGCAGTACTTC
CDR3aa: CASSSPHGLAIKLYEQYF

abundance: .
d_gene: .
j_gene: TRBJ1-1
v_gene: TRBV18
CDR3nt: TGTGCCAGCTCACCACCAGAGGGGGTGAACACTGAAGCTTTCTTT
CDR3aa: CASSPPEGVNTEAFF

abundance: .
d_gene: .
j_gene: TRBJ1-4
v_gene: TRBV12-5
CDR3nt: TGTGCTAGTCCGGAGGCGGGAGAAAAACTGTTTTTT
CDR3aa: CASPEAGEKLFF

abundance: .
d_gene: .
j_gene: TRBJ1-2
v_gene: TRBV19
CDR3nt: TGTGCCAGTAGTATAGAGGCACGGTATGGCTACACCTTC
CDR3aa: CASSIEARYGYTF

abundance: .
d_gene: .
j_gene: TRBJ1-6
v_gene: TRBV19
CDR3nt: TGTGCCAGTAGTATGAATTCGGGAGGGTCCTATAATTCACCCCTCCACTTT
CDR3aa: CASSMNSGGSYNSPLHF

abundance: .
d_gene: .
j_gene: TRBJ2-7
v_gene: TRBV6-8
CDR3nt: TGTGCCATCAGTGCAACAGGGTCTCGCGAGCAGTACTTC
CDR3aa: CAISATGSREQYF

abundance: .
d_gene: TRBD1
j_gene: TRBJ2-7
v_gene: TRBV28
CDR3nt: TGTGCCAGCAGGACCAGGGGGCTAAACGAGCAGTACTTC
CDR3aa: CASRTRGLNEQYF

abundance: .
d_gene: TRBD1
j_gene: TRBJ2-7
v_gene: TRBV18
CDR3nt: TGTGCCAGCTCACCACCCTCGACCGGGACAGGGTCGTACGAGCAGTACTTC
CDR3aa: CASSPPSTGTGSYEQYF

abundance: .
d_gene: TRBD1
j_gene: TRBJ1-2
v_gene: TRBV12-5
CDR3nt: TGTGCCAGCAAACCGGGACAGGGGCCCTATGGCTACACCTTC
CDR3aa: CASKPGQGPYGYTF

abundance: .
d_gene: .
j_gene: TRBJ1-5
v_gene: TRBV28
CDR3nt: TGTGCCAGCAGTTTAAAAACCGAGGGCAGCAATCAGCCCCAGCATTTT
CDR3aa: CASSLKTEGSNQPQHF

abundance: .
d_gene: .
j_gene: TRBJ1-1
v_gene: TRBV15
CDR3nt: TGTGCCACCAGCAGAGGGGGATCCGCCACTGAAGCTTTCTTT
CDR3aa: CATSRGGSATEAFF

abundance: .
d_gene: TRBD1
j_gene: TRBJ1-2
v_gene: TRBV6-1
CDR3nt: TGTGCCAGCAGTGAAGGTCTCGGGACAGGGAACTATGGCTACACCTTC
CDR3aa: CASSEGLGTGNYGYTF

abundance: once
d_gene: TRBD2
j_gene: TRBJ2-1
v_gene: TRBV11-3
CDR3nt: TGTGCCAGCAGTTTGACTAGCGGCCCCTACAATGAGCAGTTCTTC
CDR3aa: CASSLTSGPYNEQFF

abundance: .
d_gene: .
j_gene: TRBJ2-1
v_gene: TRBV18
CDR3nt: TGTGCCAGCTCACCACCGAGCCGATACAATGAGCAGTTCTTC
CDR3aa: CASSPPSRYNEQFF

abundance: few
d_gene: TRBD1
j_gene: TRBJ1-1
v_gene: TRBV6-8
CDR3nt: TGTGCCAGCAGTTCCGGGACAGGGTTGAGGACTGAAGCTTTCTTT
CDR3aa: CASSSGTGLRTEAFF

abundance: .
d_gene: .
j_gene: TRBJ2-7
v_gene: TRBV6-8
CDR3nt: TGTGCCAGCAGTTACTCTTACCCGGACTACGAGCAGTACTTC
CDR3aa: CASSYSYPDYEQYF

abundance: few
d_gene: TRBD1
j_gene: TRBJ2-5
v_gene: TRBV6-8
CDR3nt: TGTGCCAGCAGTCAGCGACAGGGGGACCCCTGGGAGACCCAGTACTTC
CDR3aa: CASSQRQGDPWETQYF

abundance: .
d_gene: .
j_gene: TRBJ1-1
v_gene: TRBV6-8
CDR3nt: TGTGCCAGCAGTTCCTTTGGGGGGGTTAGGTCTGAAGCTTTCTTT
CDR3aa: CASSSFGGVRSEAFF

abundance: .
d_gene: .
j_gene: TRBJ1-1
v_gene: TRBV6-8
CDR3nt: TGTGCCAGCAGTTATGATACGGGCACTGAAGCTTTCTTT
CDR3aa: CASSYDTGTEAFF

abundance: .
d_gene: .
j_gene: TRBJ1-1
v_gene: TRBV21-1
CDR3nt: TGTGCCAGCAGCAAAGAGGAGGGACAGCAGAACACTGAAGCTTTCTTT
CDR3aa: CASSKEEGQQNTEAFF